The present T cell receptor (beta chain) was sequenced within a study of T cell changes during pregnancy in multiple sclerosis. Trimming cost V 6 bases and J 0 bases, with 12 bases left between them. The CDR3 extends over 14 amino acids. The germline V gene encodes CDR1 MNHEY and CDR2 SMNVEV (reference sequence). Method: immunoSEQ multiplex PCR; TCRdb's copy keeps in-frame clones and lacks some. Among about 36,000 clones, approximately 93% were seen once, and the ten largest hold 0.41%. This chain links TRBV27 with TRBJ2-7, with D tentatively TRBD1 (6 bases). Sequenced here: CD4+ T cells from peripheral blood mononuclear cells, sampled in the first trimester of pregnancy. The origin of this receptor is a female donor with multiple sclerosis, enrolled in a pregnancy study. In DNA, the CDR3 is TGTGCCAGCAGAGACAGACAGGCCTCCTACGAGCAGTACTTC. Translated, it gives CASRDRQASYEQYF.